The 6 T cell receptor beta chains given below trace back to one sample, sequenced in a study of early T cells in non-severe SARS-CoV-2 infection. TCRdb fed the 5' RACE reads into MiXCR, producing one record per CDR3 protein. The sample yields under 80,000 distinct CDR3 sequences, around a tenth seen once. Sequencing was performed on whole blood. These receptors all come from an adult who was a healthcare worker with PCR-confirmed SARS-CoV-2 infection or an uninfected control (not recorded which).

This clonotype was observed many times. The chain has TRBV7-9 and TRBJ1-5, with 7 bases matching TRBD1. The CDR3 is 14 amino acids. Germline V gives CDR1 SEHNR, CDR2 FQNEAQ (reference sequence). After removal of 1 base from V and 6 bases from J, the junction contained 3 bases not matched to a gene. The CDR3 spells CASSLGQGSQPQHF. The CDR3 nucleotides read TGTGCCAGCAGCTTAGGACAGGGAAGTCAGCCCCAGCATTTT.

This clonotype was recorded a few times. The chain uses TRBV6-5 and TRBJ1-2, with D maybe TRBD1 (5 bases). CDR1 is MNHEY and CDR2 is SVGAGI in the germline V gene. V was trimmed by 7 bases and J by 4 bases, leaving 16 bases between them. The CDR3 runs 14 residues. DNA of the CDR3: TGTGCCAGCACCCTCCGGCAGGGAGGCTATGGCTACACCTTC. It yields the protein CASTLRQGGYGYTF.

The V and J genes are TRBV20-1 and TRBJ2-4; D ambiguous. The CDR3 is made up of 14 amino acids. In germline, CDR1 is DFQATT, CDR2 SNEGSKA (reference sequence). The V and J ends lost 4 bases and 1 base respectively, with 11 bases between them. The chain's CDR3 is CSAKVNAAKNIQYF. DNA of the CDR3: TGCAGTGCTAAAGTTAATGCGGCCAAAAACATTCAGTACTTC.

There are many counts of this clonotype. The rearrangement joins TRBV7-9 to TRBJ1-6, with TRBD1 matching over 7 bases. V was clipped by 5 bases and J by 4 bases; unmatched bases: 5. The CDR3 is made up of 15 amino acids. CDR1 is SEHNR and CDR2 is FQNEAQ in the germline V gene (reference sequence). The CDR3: CASSLRDSYNSPLHF. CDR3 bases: TGTGCCAGCAGCCTCCGGGACAGTTATAATTCACCCCTCCACTTT.

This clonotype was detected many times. In DNA form, the CDR3 reads TGCGCCAGCAGCTTGAATCCCAGGGGGGAGAACGAGCAGTACTTC. Residues: CASSLNPRGENEQYF. The V call is TRBV5-1, the J call TRBJ2-7, with a weak D call TRBD1 (7 bases). There are 15 residues in the CDR3. V lost 1 base and J lost 5, with 16 bases in between. CDR1 is SGHRS, CDR2 YFSETQ, per germline.

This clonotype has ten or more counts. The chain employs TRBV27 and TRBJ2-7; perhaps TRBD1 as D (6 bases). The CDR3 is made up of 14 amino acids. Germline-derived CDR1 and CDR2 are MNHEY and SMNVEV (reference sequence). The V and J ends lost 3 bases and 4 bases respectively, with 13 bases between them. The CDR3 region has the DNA TGTGCCAGCAGTTTCGTGGGACAACGATACGAGCAGTACTTC. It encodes CASSFVGQRYEQYF.